In this sample, the clone carrying this T cell receptor (beta chain) turned up once. Antigen unknown. The data derive from a study of vaccination effects on CD4 cells after COVID-19. Only in-frame clones appear in the TCRdb table, and some are missing; sequencing was by immunoSEQ multiplex PCR. The data hold about 50,000 clones, with around 80% observed a single time. The V and J ends lost 4 bases and 1 base respectively, with 19 bases between them. This CDR3 comprises 17 residues. Germline V gives CDR1 SGHTA, CDR2 FQGNSA. Following 10 days of culture, CD4+ T cells were isolated. A positive SARS-CoV-2 PCR test fell between March and December 2020. As their vaccination, participants received two doses of either BNT162b2 or mRNA-1273.

This specimen was CD4+ T cells from PBMCs cultured without peptide, taken after COVID-19 vaccination. This clonotype originated in a human donor who had a prior SARS-CoV-2 infection. The rearrangement joins TRBV7-2 to TRBJ1-1; D gene ambiguous. This CDR3 reads CASSSRHLGSSNTEAFF. CDR3 nucleotide sequence: TGTGCCAGCAGCTCGCGTCACCTAGGGTCCTCGAACACTGAAGCTTTCTTT.